Following are 32 T cell receptor beta chains from one sample sequenced in a study of early T cells in non-severe SARS-CoV-2 infection. MiXCR was run by TCRdb on the 5' RACE reads, yielding one entry per CDR3 protein. The table has 45,000 to 65,000 distinct CDR3 sequences, approximately 10% seen once. The sequencing input was whole blood. These receptors originate from an adult who was a healthcare worker with PCR-confirmed SARS-CoV-2 infection or an uninfected control (not recorded which).

This clonotype was recorded a few times. The V call is TRBV4-1, the J call TRBJ1-1; 7 bases are shared with TRBD1. CDR1 is MGHRA, CDR2 YSYEKL, per germline. The CDR3 is 17 residues long. Trimming removed 3 bases from V and 1 base from J; junction bases left unmatched: 11. The chain's CDR3 is CASSHYTGALTNTEAFF. For the CDR3, the DNA is TGCGCCAGCAGCCATTATACAGGGGCCCTTACGAACACTGAAGCTTTCTTT.

The rearrangement links TRBV6-4 to TRBJ1-4; D is undetermined. Germline V gives CDR1 MRHNA, CDR2 SNTAGT. Deletions cut 6 bases from V and 5 bases from J, with 13 bases between. The CDR3 spans 14 residues. The CDR3 region has the DNA TGTGCCAGCAGCCCACAGTTGGGCAATGAAAAACTGTTTTTT. Amino acids: CASSPQLGNEKLFF.

This clonotype came up a few times. This chain uses TRBV20-1 with TRBJ2-5; D not resolved. This CDR3 is 13 amino acids long. Germline lookup yields CDR1 DFQATT and CDR2 SNEGSKA (reference sequence). V was clipped by 0 bases and J by 6 bases, with 11 bases between them. This chain's CDR3 is CSARDDQGKTQYF. The CDR3 DNA reads TGCAGTGCTAGAGATGACCAAGGAAAGACCCAGTACTTC.

This clonotype was detected many times. The chain's CDR3 is CASSLAGYRNYGYTF. The CDR3 region has the DNA TGTGCCAGCAGCTTGGCCGGATACCGCAACTATGGCTACACCTTC. The chain carries TRBV5-6 and TRBJ1-2; D ambiguous. Germline CDR1 is SGHDT and CDR2 is YYEEEE. V gave up 0 bases and J gave up 2 bases, with 11 bases separating them. The CDR3 has 15 amino acids.

This clonotype was counted between two and nine times. The V and J genes are TRBV4-3 and TRBJ2-1; 12 bases map to TRBD2. Germline V lookup: CDR1 LGHNA, CDR2 YSLEER. The CDR3 has 19 amino acids. V gave up 0 bases and J gave up 8 bases; unmatched junction bases: 14. This CDR3 reads CASSQDSNLAGGRYHEQFF. CDR3 sequence (DNA): TGCGCCAGCAGCCAAGATAGCAACCTAGCGGGAGGGCGTTATCATGAGCAGTTCTTC.

This clonotype was seen repeatedly, ten times or more. DNA of the CDR3: TGTGCCAGCAGACAGGGGGCTTCCCCTGAAGCTTTCTTT. It encodes CASRQGASPEAFF. V usage is TRBV7-9 and J usage is TRBJ1-1, with 9 bases matching TRBD1. Germline CDR1 and CDR2: SEHNR and FQNEAQ (reference sequence). The length of the CDR3 is 13 residues. V trimming: 6 bases; J trimming: 6 bases; junction bases outside the gene matches: 5.

This clonotype was picked up many times. The J gene is TRBJ2-2, the V gene TRBV6-2 or TRBV6-3; D not certain. Germline CDR1 and CDR2: MNHEY and SVGEGT. The V end lost 2 bases, the J end lost 2 bases, and 3 bases lay between the germline ends. CDR3 size: 13 residues. CDR3 nucleotides: TGTGCCAGCAGTTACCAAAACACCGGGGAGCTGTTTTTT. Translating it yields CASSYQNTGELFF.

The genes are TRBV3-1 and TRBJ2-2; 11 nucleotides line up with TRBD2. Germline values: CDR1 LGHDT, CDR2 YNNKEL (reference sequence). The CDR3 sequence is 15 residues long. Trimming at V came to 4 bases and at J to 6 bases, leaving 4 bases not matched to a gene. The CDR3 here is CASSRLAGGAGELFF. The CDR3 nucleotides are TGTGCCAGCAGCCGGCTAGCGGGAGGCGCCGGGGAGCTGTTTTTT.

This clonotype was detected a few times. V and J are TRBV27 and TRBJ2-1; 12 positions agree with TRBD2. The CDR3 totals 18 residues. From germline, CDR1 is MNHEY and CDR2 SMNVEV (reference sequence). The trim removed 4 bases at V and 3 bases at J, leaving 10 bases unmatched. The CDR3 DNA follows: TGTGCCAGCAGTTCGCCGGGACTAGCGGGTGAATTCTACAATGAGCAGTTCTTC. Amino acids: CASSSPGLAGEFYNEQFF.

This clonotype was found many times. This rearrangement joins TRBV7-2 to TRBJ1-6; D not resolved. CDR1 and CDR2 from the germline V gene are SGHTA and FQGNSA. The CDR3 totals 15 residues. The germline V and J ends were trimmed by 5 bases and 9 bases, with 17 bases remaining between them. The CDR3 reads CASSIRSVGSSPLHF. The CDR3 DNA follows: TGTGCCAGCAGCATCCGTTCCGTAGGGAGTTCACCCCTCCACTTT.

This clonotype was seen ten or more times. This chain connects TRBV16 to TRBJ1-1; D gene ambiguous. Germline loops: CDR1 KGHSY, CDR2 FQNENV. The CDR3 contains 15 residues. V was pared by 0 bases and J by 5 bases, with 13 bases between. The CDR3 loop reads CASSQSASDGTEAFF. In nucleotides, the CDR3 is TGTGCCAGCAGCCAATCCGCGAGTGATGGGACTGAAGCTTTCTTT.

The rearrangement links TRBV27 to TRBJ1-4; TRBD1 agrees at 8 bases. Germline lookup yields CDR1 MNHEY and CDR2 SMNVEV (reference sequence). The CDR3 is 15 amino acids. With V trimmed by 6 bases and J by 3 bases, 6 bases remained unmatched. CDR3 residues: CASRNTGGPNEKLFF. In DNA form, the CDR3 reads TGTGCCAGCAGAAATACAGGGGGGCCTAATGAAAAACTGTTTTTT.

J is TRBJ2-7 and V is TRBV29-1, with a weak D call TRBD1 (6 bases). The CDR3 runs to 12 residues. Germline assignment: CDR1 SQVTM and CDR2 ANQGSEA. The V end lost 6 bases, the J end lost 2 bases, and 11 bases lay between the germline ends. CDR3 region: CSVRDNPYEQYF. The CDR3 DNA reads TGCAGCGTAAGGGACAATCCCTACGAGCAGTACTTC.

This clonotype was counted many times. The chain links TRBV9 to TRBJ2-1; 12 bases align to TRBD2. The CDR3 runs to 16 residues. The junction had 8 bases not matched to a gene; V was cut back by 5 bases and J by 5 bases. Germline V gives CDR1 SGDLS, CDR2 YYNGEE. CDR3 residues: CASSPRTSGIDNEQFF. In DNA, the CDR3 is TGTGCCAGCAGTCCTCGGACTAGCGGGATAGACAATGAGCAGTTCTTC.

This clonotype was detected a few times. This chain connects TRBV18 to TRBJ1-1; D may be TRBD1 (5 bases). Germline assignment: CDR1 KGHSH and CDR2 LQKENI. V lost 3 bases and J 4 bases, leaving 15 bases between the germline ends. CDR3 size: 15 residues. CDR3 in DNA: TGTGCCAGCTCACCGGGGGGACCCCCGGGCACTGAAGCTTTCTTT. It translates to CASSPGGPPGTEAFF.

The chain has TRBV12-3 or TRBV12-4 and TRBJ2-7; 10 bases align to TRBD2. V lost 5 bases to trimming and J lost 9 bases; unmatched junction nucleotides: 16. This CDR3 contains 16 residues. CDR3 coding DNA: TGTGCCAGCAGTCGCCTCGGACTAGCGGAGCTGGAGGGGCAGTACTTC. Translated, it gives CASSRLGLAELEGQYF.

There are many counts of this clonotype. The chain couples TRBV2 to TRBJ1-5; D possibly corresponds to TRBD1 (6 bases). With 6 bases removed from V and 6 bases from J, the gap between germline ends came to 12 bases. This CDR3 comprises 13 residues. Germline V gene data show CDR1 as SNHLY and CDR2 as FYNNEI. The CDR3 bases are TGTGCCAGCAGGGACAGAGAAACTCAGCCCCAGCATTTT. Its protein product is CASRDRETQPQHF.

The sample holds many counts of this clonotype. The chain combines TRBV21-1 with TRBJ1-3; TRBD1 is the table's D call and was not checked against the DNA. TRBV21-1 is classified as a pseudogene. The CDR3 is made up of 16 amino acids. The CDR3 is CASSPDRGSSGNTIYF. Written as DNA, the CDR3 is TGTGCCAGCAGCCCGGACAGGGGATCGTCTGGAAACACCATATATTTT.

This clonotype was observed many times. The chain combines TRBV2 with TRBJ2-2; TRBD2 matches at 10 bases. After removal of 2 bases from V and 4 bases from J, the junction contained 4 bases not matched to a gene. From germline, CDR1 is SNHLY and CDR2 FYNNEI. The CDR3 runs 16 residues. CDR3 sequence reads: CASSESPSGGTGELFF. Here the CDR3 DNA reads TGTGCCAGCAGTGAAAGTCCTAGCGGGGGCACCGGGGAGCTGTTTTTT.

The V call is TRBV28, the J call TRBJ2-2; 8 bases match TRBD2. V gave up 6 bases and J gave up 7 bases; unmatched junction bases: 4. This CDR3 spans 13 amino acids. Germline V CDR1 and CDR2: MDHEN, SYDVKM. Here the CDR3 reads CASSPTSGGELFF. The DNA of the CDR3 is TGTGCCAGCAGCCCAACTAGCGGCGGGGAGCTGTTTTTT.

V and J are TRBV4-3 and TRBJ2-7; 7 bases are a match to TRBD2. V dropped 0 bases and J dropped 3; count of bases not matched to a gene: 8. In germline, CDR1 is LGHNA, CDR2 YSLEER. This CDR3 is built from 16 residues. CDR3 in amino acids: CASSQDRGVPIYEQYF. In nucleotides, the CDR3 is TGCGCCAGCAGCCAAGATCGGGGGGTCCCGATCTACGAGCAGTACTTC.

Only a few counts were recorded for this clonotype. J is TRBJ2-4 and V is TRBV12-3 or TRBV12-4, with TRBD2 as a possible D gene (5 bases). The CDR3 is made up of 12 amino acids. The V end was cut by 8 bases, the J end by 10 bases, with 15 bases between. CDR3 in amino acids: CASSRTGSIQYF. CDR3 DNA: TGTGCCAGCTCCAGGACGGGATCAATTCAGTACTTC.

This clonotype came up a few times. V and J are TRBV15 and TRBJ2-7; D may be TRBD1 (6 bases). V was cut by 1 base and J by 2 bases, with 12 bases left in between. The CDR3 extends over 15 amino acids. Per the germline V gene, CDR1 is LNHNV and CDR2 is YYDKDF (reference sequence). The CDR3 bases are TGTGCCACCAGCAGAGTTGCAGGGGTCGCCTACGAGCAGTACTTC. Translation: CATSRVAGVAYEQYF.

Many counts were recorded for this clonotype. The rearrangement joins TRBV6-2 or TRBV6-3 to TRBJ2-1, with D unclear. The germline gives CDR1 MNHEY, CDR2 SVGEGT. Between the trimmed V and J ends, which lost 0 bases and 7 bases, there was a span of 10 bases. This CDR3 comprises 14 residues. CDR3 region: CASSYSISWNEQFF. CDR3 sequence (DNA): TGTGCCAGCAGTTACTCGATAAGCTGGAATGAGCAGTTCTTC.

The rearrangement joins TRBV28 to TRBJ2-7; D is perhaps TRBD1 (6 bases). The ends were cut back, 7 bases at V and 5 bases at J, with 24 bases in the middle. The CDR3 is made up of 16 amino acids. The germline V gene has CDR1 MDHEN and CDR2 SYDVKM. CDR3 region: CASKPLLWDKKDEQYF. CDR3 bases: TGTGCCAGCAAACCCCTGCTCTGGGACAAAAAGGACGAGCAGTACTTC.

The gene calls are TRBV6-2 or TRBV6-3 and TRBJ1-3; D ambiguous. Germline CDR1 reads MNHEY; CDR2 reads SVGEGT. The CDR3 is made up of 15 amino acids. Trimming pared 2 bases from V and 1 base from J, leaving 9 bases between. DNA for the CDR3: TGTGCCAGCAGTTACAATCGCCAGTCTGGAAACACCATATATTTT. Translation gives CASSYNRQSGNTIYF.

This clonotype has at least ten counts. This chain connects TRBV7-2 to TRBJ2-2; 12 bases line up with TRBD2. Germline values: CDR1 SGHTA, CDR2 FQGNSA. This CDR3 region has 21 residues. J was trimmed by 6 bases and V by 1 base; bases with no gene match: 18. The CDR3 region is CASSLDRPLAGGPLSAGELFF. The CDR3 coding sequence is TGTGCCAGCAGCTTAGATCGCCCCCTAGCGGGGGGGCCTCTTTCGGCCGGGGAGCTGTTTTTT.

This clonotype has a count of ten or more. This chain connects TRBV2 to TRBJ2-2; no reliable D call. CDR3 length: 14 amino acids. Trimming took 5 bases from V and 3 from J, leaving 10 bases between them. CDR1 is SNHLY and CDR2 is FYNNEI in the germline V gene. CDR3 DNA sequence: TGTGCCAGCAGTTCTCCCGACTACACCGGGGAGCTGTTTTTT. Translated: CASSSPDYTGELFF.

As regards this clonotype: A much larger clonotype is one base distant, so this may be a read error. The chain uses TRBV12-3 or TRBV12-4 and TRBJ1-1, with D unclear. The CDR3 extends over 12 amino acids. Trimming shortened V by 8 bases and J by 5 bases, and 12 bases separated the two germline ends. CDR3 sequence: CASCWVETEAFF. The CDR3 bases are TGTGCCAGCTGTTGGGTCGAGACTGAAGCTTTCTTT.

At least ten counts were recorded for this clonotype. This chain links TRBV5-1 with TRBJ1-1; D unresolved. Looked up from germline, CDR1 is SGHRS and CDR2 is YFSETQ. The length of the CDR3 is 14 residues. V lost 4 bases, J lost 0 bases, and 10 bases lay in between. The CDR3 loop is CASSTGLLNTEAFF. CDR3 sequence (DNA): TGCGCCAGCAGCACTGGACTCTTGAACACTGAAGCTTTCTTT.

The genes are TRBV2 and TRBJ2-1; 8 bases fit TRBD2. The CDR3 has 16 amino acids. V lost 2 bases, J lost 3 bases, and 6 bases stayed unmatched. Germline V gene data show CDR1 as SNHLY and CDR2 as FYNNEI. CDR3 loop: CASSERVAGSYNEQFF. The DNA of the CDR3 is TGTGCCAGCAGTGAAAGAGTAGCGGGAAGCTACAATGAGCAGTTCTTC.

This clonotype came up many times. This chain links TRBV27 with TRBJ2-3, with D perhaps given as TRBD1 or TRBD2 (5 bases each). The CDR3 runs 13 residues. V gave up 5 bases and J gave up 1 base, with 7 bases separating them. CDR1 is MNHEY and CDR2 is SMNVEV in the germline V gene (reference sequence). CDR3: CASSGGGTDTQYF. CDR3 bases: TGTGCCAGCAGTGGGGGAGGCACAGATACGCAGTATTTT.